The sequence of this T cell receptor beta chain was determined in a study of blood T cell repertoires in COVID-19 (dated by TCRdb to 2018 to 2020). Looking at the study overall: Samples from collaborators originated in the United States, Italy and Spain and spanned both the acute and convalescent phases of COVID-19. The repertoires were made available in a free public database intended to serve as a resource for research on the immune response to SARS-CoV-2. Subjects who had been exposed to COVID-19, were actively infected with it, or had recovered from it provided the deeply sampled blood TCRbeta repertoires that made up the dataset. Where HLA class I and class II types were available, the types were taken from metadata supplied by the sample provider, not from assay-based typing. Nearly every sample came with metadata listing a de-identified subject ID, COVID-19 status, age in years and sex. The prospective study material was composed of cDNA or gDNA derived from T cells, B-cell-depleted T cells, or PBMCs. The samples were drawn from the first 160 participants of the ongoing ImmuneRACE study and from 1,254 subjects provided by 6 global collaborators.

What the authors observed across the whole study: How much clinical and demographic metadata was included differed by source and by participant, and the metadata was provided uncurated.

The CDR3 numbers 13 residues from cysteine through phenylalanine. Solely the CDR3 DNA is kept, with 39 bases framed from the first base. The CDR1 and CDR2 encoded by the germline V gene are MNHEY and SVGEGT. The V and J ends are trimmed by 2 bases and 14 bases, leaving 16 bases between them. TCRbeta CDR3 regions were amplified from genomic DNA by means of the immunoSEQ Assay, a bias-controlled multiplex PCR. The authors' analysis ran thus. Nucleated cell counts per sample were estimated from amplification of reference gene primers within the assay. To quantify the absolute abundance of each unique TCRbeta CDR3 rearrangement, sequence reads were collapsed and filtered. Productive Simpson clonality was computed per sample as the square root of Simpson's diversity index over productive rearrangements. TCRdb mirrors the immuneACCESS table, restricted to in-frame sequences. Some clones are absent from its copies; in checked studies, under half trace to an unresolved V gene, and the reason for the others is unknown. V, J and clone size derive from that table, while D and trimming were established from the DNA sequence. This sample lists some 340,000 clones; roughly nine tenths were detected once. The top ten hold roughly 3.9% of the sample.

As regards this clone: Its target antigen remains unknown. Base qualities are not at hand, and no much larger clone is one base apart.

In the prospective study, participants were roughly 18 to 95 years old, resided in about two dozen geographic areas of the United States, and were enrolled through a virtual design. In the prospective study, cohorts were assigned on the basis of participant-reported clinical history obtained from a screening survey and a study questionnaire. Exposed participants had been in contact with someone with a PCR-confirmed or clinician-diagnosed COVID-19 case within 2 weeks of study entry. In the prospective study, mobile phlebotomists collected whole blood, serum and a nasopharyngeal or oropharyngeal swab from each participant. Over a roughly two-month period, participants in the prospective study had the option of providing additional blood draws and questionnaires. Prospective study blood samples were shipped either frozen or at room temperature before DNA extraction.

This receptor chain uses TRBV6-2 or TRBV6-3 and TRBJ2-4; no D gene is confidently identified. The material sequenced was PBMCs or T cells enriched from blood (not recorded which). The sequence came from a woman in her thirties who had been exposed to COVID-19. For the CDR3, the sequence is CASSYKKTHPEYF. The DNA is TGTGCCAGCAGTTACAAGAAGACTCACCCCGAGTACTTC.